One sample yielded the 24 T cell receptor beta chains listed below, sequenced in a study of Ad26.COV2.S vaccination and SARS-CoV-2 variants. Produced via immunoSEQ multiplex PCR; TCRdb's table is partial and in-frame only. The data contain around 250,000 clones, around 88% of them singletons. The treatment here: about 20 received Ad26.COV2.S at low or high dose, single or two shots; five or six received placebo; per-sample allocation not given. After the first vaccine or placebo injection, samples were drawn on day 63. The sample was peripheral blood, taken in a trial of Ad26.COV2.S vaccine versus placebo. These receptor sequences come from a person aged 18-65 years who received the Ad26.COV2.S COVID-19 vaccine or a placebo.

This chain links TRBV5-1 with TRBJ2-3; 7 nucleotides agree with TRBD1. The CDR3 spans 15 residues. Germline-derived CDR1 and CDR2 are SGHRS and YFSETQ. Germline trimming cut 4 bases from V and 5 bases from J; bases unmatched to any gene: 10. DNA for the CDR3: TGCGCCAGCAGCACGGGACAGCTGCAGGGAGATACGCAGTATTTT. This codes for CASSTGQLQGDTQYF. The whole variable domain, filled in from reference TRBV5-1 and TRBJ2-3, reads KAGVTQTPRYLIKTRGQQVTLSCSPISGHRSVSWYQQTPGQGLQFLFEYFSETQRNKGNFPGRFSGRQFSNSRSEMNVSTLELGDSALYLCASSTGQLQGDTQYFGPGTRLTVL.

This sequence joins TRBV6-5 and TRBJ2-3, with unresolved D. The germline V gene encodes CDR1 MNHEY and CDR2 SVGAGI. CDR3 length equals 15 residues. The V end lost 0 bases, the J end lost 2 bases, and 9 bases lay between the germline ends. The CDR3 loop reads CASSYSVPATDTQYF. Here the CDR3 DNA reads TGTGCCAGCAGTTACTCGGTACCAGCCACAGATACGCAGTATTTT.

This chain connects TRBV7-2 to TRBJ2-3, with 10 bases identical to TRBD2. The CDR3 spans 18 residues. With 1 base clipped from V and 1 base from J, the junction kept 8 bases outside the gene matches. Germline values: CDR1 SGHTA, CDR2 FQGNSA. For the CDR3, the DNA is TGTGCCAGCAGCTTAGGCCTGACTAGCGGGCGGGGCACAGATACGCAGTATTTT. It translates to CASSLGLTSGRGTDTQYF.

V usage is TRBV11-3 and J usage is TRBJ2-1; 7 positions agree with TRBD1. V lost 1 base, J lost 5 bases, and 8 bases stayed unmatched. The CDR3 extends over 16 amino acids. Per the germline V gene, CDR1 is SGHNT and CDR2 is YENEEA. The chain's CDR3 is CASSLVGTAQNNEQFF. As DNA, the CDR3 is TGTGCCAGCAGCTTAGTGGGGACAGCACAAAACAATGAGCAGTTCTTC.

The V and J genes are TRBV7-3 and TRBJ1-1, with D perhaps matching TRBD1 (5 bases). In germline, CDR1 is SGHTA, CDR2 FQGTGA. Trimming took 4 bases from V and 1 from J, leaving 10 bases between them. This CDR3 region has 14 residues. The CDR3, as DNA: TGTGCCAGCAGCTACGGGACGGCGAACACTGAAGCTTTCTTT. The encoded protein is CASSYGTANTEAFF.

Only a few counts were recorded for this clone. The rearrangement joins TRBV6-4 to TRBJ2-1; 11 nucleotides match TRBD1. With V trimmed by 4 bases and J by 7 bases, 3 bases remained unmatched. The V gene's germline CDR1 is MRHNA and CDR2 SNTAGT. The CDR3 is made up of 14 amino acids. The CDR3 DNA follows: TGTGCCAGCAGTGTAGGGACAGGGGGGAATGAGCAGTTCTTC. Encoded protein: CASSVGTGGNEQFF.

The genes are TRBV30 and TRBJ2-7; D is undetermined. In germline, CDR1 is GTSNPN, CDR2 SVGIG (reference sequence). There are 13 residues in the CDR3. V lost 2 bases and J 4 bases, leaving 12 bases between the germline ends. CDR3 sequence reads: CAWSHPLGYEQYV. In DNA, the CDR3 is TGTGCCTGGAGTCATCCCCTGGGATACGAGCAGTACGTC.

In its sample, this clone was seen once. This chain connects TRBV6-6 to TRBJ2-7, with D perhaps given as TRBD1 or TRBD2 (5 bases each). There are 15 residues in the CDR3. Trimming took off 10 bases at V and 1 base at J, with 20 bases between the two ends. In germline, CDR1 is MNHNY, CDR2 SVGAGI (reference sequence). The CDR3 DNA is TGTGCCACCACTAAGTTGGGGGTTGGGTCCTACGAGCAGTACTTC. It translates to CATTKLGVGSYEQYF.

The genes are TRBV11-3 and TRBJ1-3; D not resolved. Germline CDR1 and CDR2: SGHNT and YENEEA. V lost 4 bases to trimming and J lost 2 bases, with 9 bases between them. The CDR3 sequence is 14 residues long. The CDR3 bases are TGTGCCAGCAGCTCAGCTGGACCTGGAAACACCATATATTTT. Translating it yields CASSSAGPGNTIYF.

The V gene is TRBV7-9, the J gene TRBJ2-3; D remains ambiguous. V was clipped by 0 bases and J by 4 bases, with 17 bases between them. This CDR3 comprises 17 residues. Germline V lookup: CDR1 SEHNR, CDR2 FQNEAQ (reference sequence). The CDR3 nucleotides are TGTGCCAGCAGCTTAGCGCTAAGGACGCTAAGGGCAGATACGCAGTATTTT. This gives the protein CASSLALRTLRADTQYF.

The CDR3 is CASTSGTSNNEQYF. In DNA, the CDR3 is TGTGCCAGCACGTCCGGGACTAGCAACAACGAGCAGTACTTC. The chain combines TRBV27 with TRBJ2-7; 9 bases fit TRBD2. This CDR3 comprises 14 residues. With 7 bases clipped from V and 5 bases from J, the junction kept 9 bases outside the gene matches. The germline gives CDR1 MNHEY, CDR2 SMNVEV (reference sequence).

The chain joins TRBV19 to TRBJ1-2; the match to TRBD1 covers 7 bases. The CDR3 length is 14 residues. V shed 4 bases and J 0 bases; nucleotides not matched to a gene: 2. Germline V gene lookup returns CDR1 LNHDA and CDR2 SQIVND (reference sequence). Here the CDR3 reads CASSRQGANYGYTF. CDR3 DNA: TGTGCCAGTAGTAGACAGGGCGCTAACTATGGCTACACCTTC. The full variable domain, in which reference TRBV19 and TRBJ1-2 provide the parts outside the CDR3, is DGGITQSPKYLFRKEGQNVTLSCEQNLNHDAMYWYRQDPGQGLRLIYYSQIVNDFQKGDIAEGYSVSREKKESFPLTVTSAQKNPTAFYLCASSRQGANYGYTFGSGTRLTVV.

Here the CDR3 DNA reads TGTGCCAGCACTTTAGGGGGGTCGAACACTGAAGCTTTCTTT. It yields the protein CASTLGGSNTEAFF. The chain has TRBV6-5 and TRBJ1-1, with D possibly TRBD1 on 6 matching bases. The V end lost 7 bases, the J end lost 1 base, and 13 bases lay between the germline ends. Germline V gene sequence: CDR1 MNHEY, CDR2 SVGAGI. The CDR3 runs to 14 residues.

The chain recombines TRBV11-1 with TRBJ2-3, with D unclear. V lost 1 base, J lost 1 base, and 6 bases lay in between. Germline loops: CDR1 SGHAT, CDR2 FQDESV (reference sequence). This CDR3 has 14 amino acids. The CDR3: CASSLEWRTDTQYF. Written as DNA, the CDR3 is TGTGCCAGCAGCTTAGAATGGCGCACAGATACGCAGTATTTT. The variable domain in full, with the rest retrieved from reference TRBV11-1 and TRBJ2-3, is EAEVAQSPRYKITEKSQAVAFWCDPISGHATLYWYRQILGQGPELLVQFQDESVVDDSQLPKDRFSAERLKGVDSTLKIQPAELGDSAMYLCASSLEWRTDTQYFGPGTRLTVL.

This chain connects TRBV7-8 to TRBJ2-5, with 12 bases lining up with TRBD2. V trimming: 6 bases; J trimming: 2 bases; junction bases outside the gene matches: 13. This CDR3 is built from 18 residues. CDR1 and CDR2 from the germline V gene are SGHVS and FQNEAQ. CDR3 sequence (DNA): TGTGCCAGCAGTTGGAGACTAGCGGGGGTTGGGGGACAAGAGACCCAGTACTTC. It codes for CASSWRLAGVGGQETQYF.

The chain combines TRBV7-2 with TRBJ2-3, with D perhaps matching TRBD2 (5 bases). CDR3 size: 15 residues. Per the germline V gene, CDR1 is SGHTA and CDR2 is FQGNSA. Trimming took 5 bases from V and 2 from J, leaving 14 bases between them. The CDR3 loop is CASSPGGLPTDTQYF. The DNA of the CDR3 is TGTGCCAGCAGCCCTGGCGGGCTACCCACAGATACGCAGTATTTT.

This CDR3 reads CASSQEESSYNEQFF. CDR3 DNA: TGTGCCAGCAGCCAAGAGGAGAGCTCCTACAATGAGCAGTTCTTC. The chain carries TRBV14 and TRBJ2-1; D is undetermined. Germline V gene data show CDR1 as SGHDN and CDR2 as FVKESK. This CDR3 is 15 amino acids long. The V end lost 0 bases, the J end lost 0 bases, and 6 bases lay between the germline ends. The full variable domain, in which reference TRBV14 and TRBJ2-1 provide the parts outside the CDR3, is EAGVTQFPSHSVIEKGQTVTLRCDPISGHDNLYWYRRVMGKEIKFLLHFVKESKQDESGMPNNRFLAERTGGTYSTLKVQPAELEDSGVYFCASSQEESSYNEQFFGPGTRLTVL.

This chain's CDR3 is CASSRDRGREDTEAFF. CDR3 coding DNA: TGTGCCAGCAGCCGGGACAGGGGGCGAGAGGACACTGAAGCTTTCTTT. This chain links TRBV5-4 with TRBJ1-1; 12 positions agree with TRBD1. The CDR3 loop spans 16 amino acids. Per germline, CDR1 SGHNT and CDR2 YYREEE (reference sequence). After removal of 4 bases from V and 3 bases from J, the junction contained 7 bases not matched to a gene.

The rearrangement uses TRBV10-3 and TRBJ2-3, with 7 bases fitting TRBD1. The CDR3 is 15 amino acids. The J segment lost 2 bases and the V segment lost 0 bases, leaving 2 bases of the junction unmatched. The germline V gene has CDR1 ENHRY and CDR2 SYGVKD. CDR3 DNA: TGTGCCATCAGTGAGTCGACAGGGTTCACAGATACGCAGTATTTT. This sequence encodes CAISESTGFTDTQYF.

V gene TRBV29-1 combines with J gene TRBJ1-1; D not resolved. The length of the CDR3 is 10 residues. Germline V lookup: CDR1 SQVTM, CDR2 ANQGSEA. V lost 6 bases and J 7 bases, leaving 9 bases between the germline ends. The CDR3 loop reads CSVAGIEAFF. In DNA form, the CDR3 reads TGCAGCGTAGCCGGAATTGAAGCTTTCTTT.

The rearrangement joins TRBV6-5 to TRBJ2-1, with TRBD1 identical over 8 bases. Germline lookup yields CDR1 MNHEY and CDR2 SVGAGI. The CDR3 spans 15 residues. V shed 1 base, J shed 8 bases, and the junction held 7 bases outside the gene matches. This CDR3 is CASSYWHRGVDEQFF. DNA for the CDR3: TGTGCCAGCAGTTACTGGCACAGGGGGGTCGATGAGCAGTTCTTC.

The genes are TRBV12-3 or TRBV12-4 and TRBJ1-1; D is uncertain. V lost 5 bases to trimming and J lost 7 bases, with 11 bases between them. The CDR3 extends over 12 amino acids. In nucleotides, the CDR3 is TGTGCCAGCAGTCCAAGGGCCCGTGAAGCTTTCTTT. Translation gives CASSPRAREAFF.

The chain has TRBV9 and TRBJ1-2; D possibly corresponds to TRBD1 (5 bases). The V end was cut by 0 bases, the J end by 6 bases, with 9 bases between. The CDR3 is 13 residues long. Germline values: CDR1 SGDLS, CDR2 YYNGEE. CDR3 coding DNA: TGTGCCAGCAGCGTAGAGGGGACGGATGGCTACACCTTC. This translates into CASSVEGTDGYTF.

This clone was counted only a few times. The chain recombines TRBV24-1 with TRBJ2-1; weak D call: TRBD2 (5 bases). Trimming pared 4 bases from V and 5 bases from J, leaving 8 bases between. CDR1 and CDR2 (germline): KGHDR, SFDVKD. The CDR3 is made up of 13 amino acids. CDR3 nucleotides: TGTGCCACCAGTGAGCCGGGAAACAATGAGCAGTTCTTC. Protein product: CATSEPGNNEQFF.